Listed here are 32 T cell receptor beta chains from one sample, sequenced in a study of shared clonotypes between healthy human individuals. Clones were read by immunoSEQ multiplex PCR, and TCRdb kept only the in-frame ones, dropping some. The sample holds over a million clones; roughly 98.5% are singletons and the top ten take around 0.38%. Material for sequencing was naive CD4+ T cells sorted from blood. Subset meaning: CD45RA+ positively selected. These TCRs come from a man aged 30 to 45 in good health.

The V call is TRBV27, the J call TRBJ1-1, with unresolved D. CDR1 is MNHEY and CDR2 is SMNVEV in the germline V gene (reference sequence). This CDR3 comprises 15 residues. Trimming stripped 2 bases from V and 0 bases from J, with 10 bases between. The CDR3 reads CASSLTPGLNTEAFF. The DNA for the CDR3 is TGTGCCAGCAGTTTAACCCCGGGCTTGAACACTGAAGCTTTCTTT.

This clone was detected once. The chain employs TRBV6-5 and TRBJ1-1, with D possibly being TRBD1 (5 bases). The CDR3 spans 11 residues. V shed 6 bases and J shed 10 bases, with 12 bases lying between them. Germline assignment: CDR1 MNHEY and CDR2 SVGAGI. CDR3 sequence reads: CASRSDQGAFF. In DNA form, the CDR3 reads TGTGCCAGCAGATCTGACCAGGGAGCTTTCTTT.

This clone has just a few counts. J is TRBJ2-2 and V is TRBV7-3, with 7 bases that match TRBD2. Germline V gene data show CDR1 as SGHTA and CDR2 as FQGTGA. The CDR3 runs to 14 residues. J gave up 4 bases and V 5 bases, and 4 bases lay outside the gene matches. The CDR3: CASSPLAVTGELFF. The DNA for the CDR3 is TGTGCCAGCAGCCCCCTAGCGGTCACCGGGGAGCTGTTTTTT.

This chain's CDR3 is CASSLISLGEQYF. As DNA, the CDR3 is TGCGCCAGCAGCTTGATTAGCCTGGGCGAGCAGTACTTC. The gene calls are TRBV5-1 and TRBJ2-7; no clear D. V was cut by 1 base and J by 6 bases, with 11 bases left in between. Germline-derived CDR1 and CDR2 are SGHRS and YFSETQ. The CDR3 runs 13 residues.

The rearrangement uses TRBV7-8 and TRBJ2-1; 11 positions match TRBD2. This CDR3 comprises 17 residues. Germline V lookup: CDR1 SGHVS, CDR2 FQNEAQ. With 5 bases clipped from V and 10 bases from J, the junction kept 16 bases outside the gene matches. DNA for the CDR3: TGTGCCAGCAGCCTACGAGAGGGACTAGCGGAACGAGGGGAGCAGTTCTTC. This codes for CASSLREGLAERGEQFF. Looking up the rest from reference TRBV7-8 and TRBJ2-1 gives the full variable domain: GAGVSQSPRYKVAKRGQDVALRCDPISGHVSLFWYQQALGQGPEFLTYFQNEAQLDKSGLPSDRFFAERPEGSVSTLKIQRTQQEDSAVYLCASSLREGLAERGEQFFGPGTRLTVL.

Concerning this clone itself: Other DNA sequences in the sample encode the same CDR3. The chain uses TRBV18 and TRBJ2-2; D not resolved. The germline V gene has CDR1 KGHSH and CDR2 LQKENI. There are 13 residues in the CDR3. Trimming left V 0 bases short and J 8 bases short, with 7 bases between. CDR3 sequence: CASSPPSTGELFF. CDR3 sequence (DNA): TGTGCCAGCTCACCACCGTCGACGGGGGAGCTGTTTTTT.

The gene calls are TRBV7-2 and TRBJ2-3; 11 bases match TRBD2. Germline loops: CDR1 SGHTA, CDR2 FQGNSA. The V and J ends lost 3 bases and 0 bases, in that order; junction bases with no gene match: 11. The CDR3 contains 19 residues. In DNA, the CDR3 is TGTGCCAGCAGCTTGCTGAATCTAGCGGGAGGATTGAGCACAGATACGCAGTATTTT. Protein sequence: CASSLLNLAGGLSTDTQYF.

The chain is built from TRBV15 and TRBJ2-1; 7 bases map to TRBD1. Looked up from germline, CDR1 is LNHNV and CDR2 is YYDKDF (reference sequence). V lost 5 bases to trimming and J lost 5 bases; unmatched junction nucleotides: 9. The CDR3 has 15 amino acids. CDR3 in DNA: TGTGCCACCAGCGCTCCGGGACAGCCACACAATGAGCAGTTCTTC. Residues: CATSAPGQPHNEQFF.

V is TRBV6-6 and J is TRBJ2-3; 9 nucleotides line up with TRBD2. This CDR3 comprises 16 residues. Germline CDR1 reads MNHNY; CDR2 reads SVGAGI (reference sequence). Losses at the gene ends were 7 bases for V and 3 bases for J; bases not matched to a gene: 11. CDR3 sequence: CASTPLGLAGTDTQYF. In DNA, the CDR3 is TGTGCCAGCACGCCTCTGGGGCTAGCGGGAACAGATACGCAGTATTTT.

CDR3 region: CASSQFGQNTGELFF. In DNA, the CDR3 is TGCGCCAGCAGCCAATTCGGACAGAACACCGGGGAGCTGTTTTTT. The V call is TRBV4-1, the J call TRBJ2-2; weak D call: TRBD1 (5 bases). The CDR3 runs to 15 residues. V lost 2 bases and J lost 1, with 8 bases in between. Germline lookup yields CDR1 MGHRA and CDR2 YSYEKL.

V gene TRBV12-5 combines with J gene TRBJ2-2, with D unresolved. The V gene lost 4 bases and the J gene lost 1 base, with 16 bases spanning the gap. The germline CDR1 and CDR2 sequences are LGHNT and FRNRAP. The CDR3 is 17 amino acids. The CDR3 nucleotides are TGTGCTAGTGGTTCTTGGTGGGATACGGGGAACACCGGGGAGCTGTTTTTT. This encodes CASGSWWDTGNTGELFF.

V is TRBV5-6 and J is TRBJ1-4; D is uncertain. The CDR3 length is 14 residues. The germline gives CDR1 SGHDT, CDR2 YYEEEE. The ends were cut back, 6 bases at V and 8 bases at J, with 17 bases in the middle. CDR3 in DNA: TGTGCCAGCACAACGGGGATAAGAGGGGAAAAACTGTTTTTT. Translated, it gives CASTTGIRGEKLFF.

The chain is built from TRBV7-6 and TRBJ1-1; 9 positions match TRBD1. Germline V gives CDR1 SGHVS, CDR2 FNYEAQ. The CDR3 runs to 19 residues. V trimming: 1 base; J trimming: 5 bases; junction bases outside the gene matches: 17. The CDR3 DNA reads TGTGCCAGCAGCTTAGTATGGCCCCGGACAGGGGATCAAACGACTGAAGCTTTCTTT. Translated, it gives CASSLVWPRTGDQTTEAFF.

V usage is TRBV18 and J usage is TRBJ1-1, with a possible D match to TRBD1 (6 bases). Trimming took off 5 bases at V and 1 base at J, with 17 bases between the two ends. CDR1 and CDR2 (germline): KGHSH, LQKENI. There are 16 residues in the CDR3. The CDR3 DNA is TGTGCCAGCTCAAAAGGGGGATCCCAATGGAACACTGAAGCTTTCTTT. Translated: CASSKGGSQWNTEAFF.

V is TRBV4-1 and J is TRBJ2-7, with 11 bases matching TRBD2. The CDR3 is 15 residues long. Trimming removed 5 bases from V and 3 bases from J; junction bases left unmatched: 6. CDR1 and CDR2 from the germline V gene are MGHRA and YSYEKL. The CDR3 protein is CASSEQTSGDYEQYF. CDR3 bases: TGCGCCAGCAGCGAACAGACTAGCGGGGACTACGAGCAGTACTTC.

This chain connects TRBV4-1 to TRBJ2-1; D may be TRBD2 (5 bases). The CDR3 length is 12 residues. CDR1 and CDR2 (germline): MGHRA, YSYEKL. The V end was cut by 3 bases, the J end by 13 bases, with 13 bases between. DNA of the CDR3: TGCGCCAGCAGCCACCCTTCGGACTCACAGTTCTTC. Its protein product is CASSHPSDSQFF.

This chain's CDR3 is CASGYSGRVGNEQFF. The CDR3 nucleotides read TGTGCCAGCGGATATAGCGGGAGAGTGGGCAATGAGCAGTTCTTC. V and J are TRBV6-6 and TRBJ2-1; 9 positions match TRBD2. Germline V lookup: CDR1 MNHNY, CDR2 SVGAGI (reference sequence). V trimming: 8 bases; J trimming: 6 bases; junction bases outside the gene matches: 11. CDR3 length: 15 residues.

V gene TRBV19 combines with J gene TRBJ1-3; 8 bases are shared with TRBD1. From germline, CDR1 is LNHDA and CDR2 SQIVND (reference sequence). V lost 5 bases, J lost 3 bases, and 6 bases stayed unmatched. This CDR3 has 15 residues. CDR3 DNA: TGTGCCAGTAGTGATTCCGGGACAGGTGGAAACACCATATATTTT. It translates to CASSDSGTGGNTIYF.

The chain carries TRBV5-1 and TRBJ2-1; D could derive from TRBD1 or TRBD2 (6 bases each). V lost 4 bases and J 8 bases, leaving 16 bases between the germline ends. The germline V gene encodes CDR1 SGHRS and CDR2 YFSETQ. The CDR3 extends over 14 amino acids. The CDR3 DNA sequence: TGCGCCAGCAGCCCCGGAGGGGGGCCTTATGAGCAGTTCTTC. Translating gives CASSPGGGPYEQFF. The variable domain in full, with the rest retrieved from reference TRBV5-1 and TRBJ2-1, is KAGVTQTPRYLIKTRGQQVTLSCSPISGHRSVSWYQQTPGQGLQFLFEYFSETQRNKGNFPGRFSGRQFSNSRSEMNVSTLELGDSALYLCASSPGGGPYEQFFGPGTRLTVL.

A remark on this clone: The same CDR3 is also encoded by other DNA sequences in this sample. This CDR3 reads CASSAGTVSGYTF. The CDR3 nucleotides are TGTGCCAGCAGTGCTGGGACAGTTTCTGGCTACACCTTC. The chain couples TRBV6-4 to TRBJ1-2; TRBD1 matches 7 bases. Germline loops: CDR1 MRHNA, CDR2 SNTAGT. The CDR3 sequence is 13 residues long. Unmatched junction bases numbered 6, after V lost 4 bases and J lost 7 bases.

V usage is TRBV4-3 and J usage is TRBJ2-2; D perhaps matches TRBD1 (5 bases). The CDR3 has 17 amino acids. Trimming took 0 bases from V and 2 from J, leaving 13 bases between them. The germline CDR1 and CDR2 sequences are LGHNA and YSLEER. CDR3 DNA: TGCGCCAGCAGCCAAGATCCAGGGATTATTAACACCGGGGAGCTGTTTTTT. Amino acids: CASSQDPGIINTGELFF.

This chain uses TRBV19 with TRBJ1-1; 8 nucleotides line up with TRBD1. J lost 1 base, V lost 3 bases, and 4 bases had no gene match. The germline gives CDR1 LNHDA, CDR2 SQIVND (reference sequence). The CDR3 contains 15 residues. CDR3 DNA sequence: TGTGCCAGTAGTATCCAGGGGGCCCGGAACACTGAAGCTTTCTTT. It codes for CASSIQGARNTEAFF. The entire variable domain, with the rest obtained from reference TRBV19 and TRBJ1-1, is as follows: DGGITQSPKYLFRKEGQNVTLSCEQNLNHDAMYWYRQDPGQGLRLIYYSQIVNDFQKGDIAEGYSVSREKKESFPLTVTSAQKNPTAFYLCASSIQGARNTEAFFGQGTRLTVV.

The rearrangement joins TRBV28 to TRBJ2-7; D may be TRBD1 or TRBD2 (5 bases each). The ends were cut back, 10 bases at V and 6 bases at J, with 19 bases in the middle. CDR1 and CDR2 (germline): MDHEN, SYDVKM. The length of the CDR3 is 13 residues. The CDR3 spells CATLGPPRSEQYF. The CDR3 nucleotides are TGTGCCACCTTGGGACCACCCCGGTCCGAGCAGTACTTC.

The chain is built from TRBV19 and TRBJ1-1, with 9 bases that match TRBD1. V gave up 0 bases and J gave up 11 bases; unmatched junction bases: 4. Germline V gives CDR1 LNHDA, CDR2 SQIVND (reference sequence). The CDR3 extends over 13 amino acids. CDR3 sequence reads: CASSIDGTGSAFF. The CDR3 DNA reads TGTGCCAGTAGTATAGATGGGACAGGGAGCGCTTTCTTT.

This clone appeared a single time. The chain joins TRBV28 to TRBJ2-1; the match to TRBD1 covers 8 bases. Germline V gives CDR1 MDHEN, CDR2 SYDVKM. This CDR3 comprises 14 residues. V shed 6 bases, J shed 5 bases, and the junction held 6 bases outside the gene matches. CDR3 sequence: CASRGQGANNEQFF. CDR3 bases: TGTGCCAGCAGGGGCCAGGGGGCCAACAATGAGCAGTTCTTC.

The rearrangement uses TRBV27 and TRBJ1-1; no firm D call. Germline V CDR1 and CDR2: MNHEY, SMNVEV (reference sequence). The V end was cut by 10 bases, the J end by 1 base, with 13 bases between. This CDR3 has 13 amino acids. As DNA, the CDR3 is TGTGCCACCGCAGCAGATTGGAACACTGAAGCTTTCTTT. Amino acid sequence: CATAADWNTEAFF.

This chain joins TRBV2 and TRBJ1-5; maybe TRBD1 (6 bases). The ends were cut back, 11 bases at V and 2 bases at J, with 13 bases in the middle. CDR3 size: 13 residues. Germline V gene data show CDR1 as SNHLY and CDR2 as FYNNEI. For the CDR3, the DNA is TGTGCCGTGGGGGCATTTGGCAATCAGCCCCAGCATTTT. It encodes CAVGAFGNQPQHF. The entire variable domain, with the rest obtained from reference TRBV2 and TRBJ1-5, is as follows: EPEVTQTPSHQVTQMGQEVILRCVPISNHLYFYWYRQILGQKVEFLVSFYNNEISEKSEIFDDQFSVERPDGSNFTLKIRSTKLEDSAMYFCAVGAFGNQPQHFGDGTRLSIL.

CDR3: CAISETNRNTIYF. As DNA, the CDR3 is TGTGCCATCAGTGAGACAAACCGGAACACCATATATTTT. This chain uses TRBV10-3 with TRBJ1-3; no reliable D call. Germline V gene sequence: CDR1 ENHRY, CDR2 SYGVKD. V was trimmed by 2 bases and J by 7 bases, leaving 9 bases between them. This CDR3 is 13 amino acids long.

About this clone itself: Other DNA variants within this sample encode the same CDR3. The chain couples TRBV5-1 to TRBJ2-3; the match to TRBD1 covers 10 bases. With V trimmed by 4 bases and J by 1 base, 6 bases remained unmatched. Germline CDR1 is SGHRS and CDR2 is YFSETQ. This CDR3 has 16 amino acids. The CDR3 spells CASSLAGTGGTDTQYF. The CDR3 nucleotides are TGCGCCAGCAGCCTAGCCGGGACAGGGGGCACAGATACGCAGTATTTT.

The V gene is TRBV7-8, the J gene TRBJ1-2, with no clear D. The CDR3 is 12 amino acids. Looked up from germline, CDR1 is SGHVS and CDR2 is FQNEAQ. Trimming stripped 3 bases from V and 5 bases from J, with 7 bases between. CDR3 in DNA: TGTGCCAGCAGCTTTGAGGAGTATGGCTACACCTTC. Its translation is CASSFEEYGYTF.

As to this clone: Distinct nucleotide sequences in the sample also encode this CDR3. The chain is built from TRBV2 and TRBJ2-7; tentative D call: TRBD2 (5 bases). Germline V CDR1 and CDR2: SNHLY, FYNNEI. The CDR3 has 13 residues. V was trimmed by 6 bases and J by 1 base, leaving 10 bases between them. The CDR3 reads CASSARGSYEQYF. In DNA form, the CDR3 reads TGTGCCAGCAGCGCCCGCGGGTCCTACGAGCAGTACTTC.

The genes are TRBV7-2 and TRBJ1-4; D uncertain. The V and J ends lost 3 bases and 8 bases respectively, with 13 bases between them. The CDR3 covers 14 residues. CDR1 is SGHTA, CDR2 FQGNSA, per germline. CDR3 DNA: TGTGCCAGCAGCTTTGGACGTTCGGGGGAAAAACTGTTTTTT. Translating gives CASSFGRSGEKLFF.